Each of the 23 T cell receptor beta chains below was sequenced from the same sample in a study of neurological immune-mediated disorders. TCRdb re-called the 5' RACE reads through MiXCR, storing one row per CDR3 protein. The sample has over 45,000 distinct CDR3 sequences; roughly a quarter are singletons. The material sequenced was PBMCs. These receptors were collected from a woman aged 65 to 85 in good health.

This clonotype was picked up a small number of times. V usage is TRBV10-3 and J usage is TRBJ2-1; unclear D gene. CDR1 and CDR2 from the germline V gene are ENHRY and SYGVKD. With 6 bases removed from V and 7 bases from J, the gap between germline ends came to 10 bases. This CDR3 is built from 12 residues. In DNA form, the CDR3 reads TGTGCCATCAGCCACGGCGAGAATGAGCAGTTCTTC. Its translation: CAISHGENEQFF.

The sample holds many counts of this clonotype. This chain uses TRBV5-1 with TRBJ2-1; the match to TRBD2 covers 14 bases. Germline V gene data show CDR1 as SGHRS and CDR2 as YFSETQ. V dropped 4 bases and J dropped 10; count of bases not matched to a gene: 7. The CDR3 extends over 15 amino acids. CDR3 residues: CASSHGLAGGPEQFF. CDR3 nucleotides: TGCGCCAGCAGCCACGGACTAGCGGGAGGCCCCGAGCAGTTCTTC.

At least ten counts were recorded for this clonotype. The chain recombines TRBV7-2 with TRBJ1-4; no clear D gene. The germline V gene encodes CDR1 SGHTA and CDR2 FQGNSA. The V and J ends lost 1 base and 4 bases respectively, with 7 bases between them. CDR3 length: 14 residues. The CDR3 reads CASSLVGINEKLFF. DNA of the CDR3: TGTGCCAGCAGCTTAGTTGGGATTAATGAAAAACTGTTTTTT.

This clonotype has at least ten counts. Here the CDR3 DNA reads TGTGCCAGCAGCGTACGGAGACTAGGCCACTACCAAGAGACCCAGTACTTC. Amino acid sequence: CASSVRRLGHYQETQYF. V usage is TRBV7-2 and J usage is TRBJ2-5; tentative D call: TRBD2 (6 bases). Trimming left V 5 bases short and J 0 bases short, with 19 bases between. Germline-derived CDR1 and CDR2 are SGHTA and FQGNSA. CDR3 length: 17 residues.

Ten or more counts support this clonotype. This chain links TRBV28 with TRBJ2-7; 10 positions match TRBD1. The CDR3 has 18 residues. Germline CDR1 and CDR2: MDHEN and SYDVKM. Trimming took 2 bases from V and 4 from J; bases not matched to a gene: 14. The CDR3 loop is CASSLPRYRDRGQYEQYF. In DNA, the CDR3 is TGTGCCAGCAGTTTACCGCGCTACCGGGACAGGGGTCAATACGAGCAGTACTTC.

CDR3 sequence (DNA): TGCGCCAGCAGCCAGACAGGCGGTCAGCCCCAGCATTTT. It is translated as CASSQTGGQPQHF. The chain couples TRBV5-1 to TRBJ1-5, with D possibly matching TRBD1 (6 bases). Germline values: CDR1 SGHRS, CDR2 YFSETQ. V was cut by 4 bases and J by 6 bases, with 11 bases left in between. The CDR3 spans 13 residues.

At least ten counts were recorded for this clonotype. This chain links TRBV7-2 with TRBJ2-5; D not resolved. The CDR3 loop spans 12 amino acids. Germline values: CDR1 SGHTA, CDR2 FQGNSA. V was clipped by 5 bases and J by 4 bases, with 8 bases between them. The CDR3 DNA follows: TGTGCCAGCAGCCCCAGGAGAGAGACCCAGTACTTC. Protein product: CASSPRRETQYF.

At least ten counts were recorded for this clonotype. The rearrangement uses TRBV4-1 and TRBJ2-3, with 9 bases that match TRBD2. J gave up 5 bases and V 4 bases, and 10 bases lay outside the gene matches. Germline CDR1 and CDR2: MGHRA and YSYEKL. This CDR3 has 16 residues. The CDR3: CASSPFSGGRGDTQYF. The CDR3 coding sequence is TGCGCCAGCAGCCCCTTCTCGGGCGGGAGGGGAGATACGCAGTATTTT.

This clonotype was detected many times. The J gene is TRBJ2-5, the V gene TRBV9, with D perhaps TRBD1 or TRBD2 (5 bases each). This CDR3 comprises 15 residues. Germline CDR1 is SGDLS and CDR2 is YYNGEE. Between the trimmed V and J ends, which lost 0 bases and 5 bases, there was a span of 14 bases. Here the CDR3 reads CASSVGGTSEETQYF. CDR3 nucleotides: TGTGCCAGCAGCGTAGGAGGGACCAGCGAGGAGACCCAGTACTTC.

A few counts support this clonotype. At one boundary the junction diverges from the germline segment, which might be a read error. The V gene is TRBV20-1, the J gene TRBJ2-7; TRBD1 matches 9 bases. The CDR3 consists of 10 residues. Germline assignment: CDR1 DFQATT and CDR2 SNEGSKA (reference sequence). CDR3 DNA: TGCAGTGCTTTCCGGGACAGGGTCTCATTC. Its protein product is CSAFRDRVSF.

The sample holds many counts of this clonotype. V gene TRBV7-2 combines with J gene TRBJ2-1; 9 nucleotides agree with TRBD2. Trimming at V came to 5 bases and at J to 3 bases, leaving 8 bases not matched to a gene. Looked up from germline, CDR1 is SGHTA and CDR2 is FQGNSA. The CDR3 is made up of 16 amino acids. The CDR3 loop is CASSVTGTSSYNEQFF. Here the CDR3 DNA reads TGTGCCAGCAGCGTTACCGGGACTAGCAGCTACAATGAGCAGTTCTTC.

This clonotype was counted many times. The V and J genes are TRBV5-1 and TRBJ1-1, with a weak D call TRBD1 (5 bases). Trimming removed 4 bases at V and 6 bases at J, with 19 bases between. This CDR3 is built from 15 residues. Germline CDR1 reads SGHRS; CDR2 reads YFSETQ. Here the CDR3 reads CASSPGGDGGAEAFF. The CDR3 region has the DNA TGCGCCAGCAGCCCGGGGGGTGATGGAGGGGCTGAAGCTTTCTTT.

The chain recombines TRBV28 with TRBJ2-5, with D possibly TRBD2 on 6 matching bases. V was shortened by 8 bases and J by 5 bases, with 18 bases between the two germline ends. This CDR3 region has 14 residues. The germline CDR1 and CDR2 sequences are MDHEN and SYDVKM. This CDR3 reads CASVGGGVWETQYF. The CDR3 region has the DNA TGTGCCAGCGTCGGCGGCGGGGTCTGGGAGACCCAGTACTTC.

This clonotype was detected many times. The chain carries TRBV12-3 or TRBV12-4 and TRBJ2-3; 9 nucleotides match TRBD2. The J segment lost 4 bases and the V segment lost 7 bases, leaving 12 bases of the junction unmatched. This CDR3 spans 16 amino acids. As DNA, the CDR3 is TGTGCCAGCAAAAGCCGGCTAGCGGGAAGCGCAGATACGCAGTATTTT. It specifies CASKSRLAGSADTQYF.

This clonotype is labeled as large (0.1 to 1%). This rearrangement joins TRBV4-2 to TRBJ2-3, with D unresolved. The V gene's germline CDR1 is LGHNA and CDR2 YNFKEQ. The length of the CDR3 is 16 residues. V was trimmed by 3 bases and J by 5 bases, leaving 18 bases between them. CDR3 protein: CASSQTLVAGRDTQYF. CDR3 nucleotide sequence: TGTGCCAGCAGCCAGACCCTTGTTGCCGGTCGAGATACGCAGTATTTT.

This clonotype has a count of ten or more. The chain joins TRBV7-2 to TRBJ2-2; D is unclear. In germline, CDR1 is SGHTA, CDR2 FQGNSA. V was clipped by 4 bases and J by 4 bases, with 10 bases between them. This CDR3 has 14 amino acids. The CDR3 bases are TGTGCCAGCAGCTCGCTATTAAGCACCGGGGAGCTGTTTTTT. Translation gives CASSSLLSTGELFF.

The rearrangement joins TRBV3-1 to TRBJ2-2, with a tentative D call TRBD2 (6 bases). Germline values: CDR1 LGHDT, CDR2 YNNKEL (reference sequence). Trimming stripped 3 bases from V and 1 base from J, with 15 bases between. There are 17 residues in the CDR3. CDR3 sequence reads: CASSHTGLPQNTGELFF. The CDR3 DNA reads TGTGCCAGCAGCCACACGGGACTGCCGCAGAACACCGGGGAGCTGTTTTTT.

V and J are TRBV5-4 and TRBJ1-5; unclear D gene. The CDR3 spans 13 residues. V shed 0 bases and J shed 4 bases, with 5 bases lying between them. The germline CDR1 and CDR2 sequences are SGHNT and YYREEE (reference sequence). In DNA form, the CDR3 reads TGTGCCAGCAGCTTGGACCCTAATCAGCCCCAGCATTTT. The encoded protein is CASSLDPNQPQHF. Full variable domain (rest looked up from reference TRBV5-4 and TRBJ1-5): ETGVTQSPTHLIKTRGQQVTLRCSSQSGHNTVSWYQQALGQGPQFIFQYYREEENGRGNFPPRFSGLQFPNYSSELNVNALELDDSALYLCASSLDPNQPQHFGDGTRLSIL.

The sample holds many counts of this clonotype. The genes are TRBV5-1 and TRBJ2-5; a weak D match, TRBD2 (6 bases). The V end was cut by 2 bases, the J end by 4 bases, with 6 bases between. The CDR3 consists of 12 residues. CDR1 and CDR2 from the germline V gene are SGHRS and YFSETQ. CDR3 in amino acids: CASSLAGETQYF. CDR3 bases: TGCGCCAGCAGCTTAGCGGGAGAGACCCAGTACTTC.

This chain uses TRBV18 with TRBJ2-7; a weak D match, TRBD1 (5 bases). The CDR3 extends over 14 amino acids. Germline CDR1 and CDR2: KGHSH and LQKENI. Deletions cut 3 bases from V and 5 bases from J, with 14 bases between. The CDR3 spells CASSPAGKFDEQYF. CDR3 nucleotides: TGTGCCAGCTCACCGGCAGGGAAGTTTGACGAGCAGTACTTC. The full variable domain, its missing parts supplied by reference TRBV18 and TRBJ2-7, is NAGVMQNPRHLVRRRGQEARLRCSPMKGHSHVYWYRQLPEEGLKFMVYLQKENIIDESGMPKERFSAEFPKEGPSILRIQQVVRGDSAAYFCASSPAGKFDEQYFGPGTRLTVT.

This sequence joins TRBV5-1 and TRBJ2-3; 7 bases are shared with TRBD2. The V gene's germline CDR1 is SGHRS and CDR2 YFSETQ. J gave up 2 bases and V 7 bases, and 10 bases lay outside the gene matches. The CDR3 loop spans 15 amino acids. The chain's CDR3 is CASGQSAGNTDTQYF. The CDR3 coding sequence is TGCGCCAGCGGACAATCAGCGGGGAACACAGATACGCAGTATTTT.

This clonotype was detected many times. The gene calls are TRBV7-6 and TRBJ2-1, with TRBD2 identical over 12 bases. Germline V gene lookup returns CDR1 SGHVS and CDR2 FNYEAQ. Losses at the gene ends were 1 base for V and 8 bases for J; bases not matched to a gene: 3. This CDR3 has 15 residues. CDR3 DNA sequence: TGTGCCAGCAGCTTAGGGGGACTAGCGGGTGATGAGCAGTTCTTC. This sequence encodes CASSLGGLAGDEQFF.

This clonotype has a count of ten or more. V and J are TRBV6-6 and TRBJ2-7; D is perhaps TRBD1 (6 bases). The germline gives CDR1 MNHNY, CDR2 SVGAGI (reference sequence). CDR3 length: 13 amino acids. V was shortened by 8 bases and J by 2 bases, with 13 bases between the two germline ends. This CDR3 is CASQTPGAYEQYF. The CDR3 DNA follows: TGTGCCAGCCAGACTCCAGGGGCCTACGAGCAGTACTTC.